This passage covers 24 T cell receptor beta chains from one sample sequenced in a study of CD8 T cells in ankylosing spondylitis. Via MiXCR, TCRdb re-called the 5' RACE reads, giving one row per CDR3 protein. The data show about 92,000 distinct CDR3 sequences, roughly 9.6% seen once. What was sequenced was blood, either unsorted or a sorted T cell fraction (not recorded which). Every receptor here comes from a male donor with ankylosing spondylitis or in good health (not recorded which).

Details on this clonotype: Just one base apart from a much larger clone, this may be a read error. The chain is built from TRBV7-9 and TRBJ2-7; no clear D. CDR3 length: 12 amino acids. CDR1 and CDR2 from the germline V gene are SEHNR and FQNEAQ (reference sequence). The CDR3 DNA is TGTGCCAGCAACTTAAGCGCCTACGAGCAGTACTTC. It encodes CASNLSAYEQYF.

This clonotype appeared many times. The chain carries TRBV5-1 and TRBJ1-1, with TRBD1 identical over 7 bases. Germline assignment: CDR1 SGHRS and CDR2 YFSETQ. This CDR3 is built from 15 residues. V dropped 0 bases and J dropped 2; count of bases not matched to a gene: 4. The CDR3 sequence: CASSLAGQANTEAFF. CDR3 nucleotide sequence: TGCGCCAGCAGCTTGGCCGGACAGGCTAACACTGAAGCTTTCTTT.

This clonotype was observed many times. The chain is built from TRBV12-3 or TRBV12-4 and TRBJ2-4; D is unclear. V lost 1 base and J lost 6, with 4 bases in between. This CDR3 has 12 amino acids. The CDR3 here is CASSLESNIQYF. As DNA, the CDR3 is TGTGCCAGCAGTTTAGAGTCAAACATTCAGTACTTC.

This clonotype came up many times. V gene TRBV7-9 combines with J gene TRBJ1-2; TRBD1 matches 9 bases. Germline V lookup: CDR1 SEHNR, CDR2 FQNEAQ (reference sequence). The CDR3 has 15 amino acids. V lost 5 bases, J lost 6 bases, and 10 bases stayed unmatched. The CDR3 DNA sequence: TGTGCCAGCAGCCTGCTGAGGGACAGGGAGGATGGCTACACCTTC. Translation gives CASSLLRDREDGYTF.

This clonotype was recorded many times. This chain joins TRBV20-1 and TRBJ1-6, with D tentatively TRBD1 (6 bases). V was trimmed by 6 bases and J by 8 bases, leaving 20 bases between them. In germline, CDR1 is DFQATT, CDR2 SNEGSKA (reference sequence). The length of the CDR3 is 15 residues. For the CDR3, the DNA is TGCAGTGCACCTGGGGTAGGGGGACGAGATTCACCCCTCCACTTT. Protein product: CSAPGVGGRDSPLHF.

This clonotype was counted many times. The gene calls are TRBV20-1 and TRBJ1-5, with a weak D call TRBD1 (6 bases). From germline, CDR1 is DFQATT and CDR2 SNEGSKA (reference sequence). CDR3 size: 17 residues. Trimming left V 0 bases short and J 0 bases short, with 15 bases between. CDR3 sequence reads: CSARDYRVGYSNQPQHF. As DNA, the CDR3 is TGCAGTGCTAGAGATTACAGGGTGGGCTATAGCAATCAGCCCCAGCATTTT.

This clonotype was recorded at least ten times. The V call is TRBV28, the J call TRBJ2-7; the D gene is possibly TRBD1 (5 bases). V dropped 4 bases and J dropped 5 bases, with 9 bases sitting between them. Germline V gives CDR1 MDHEN, CDR2 SYDVKM. The CDR3 runs to 12 residues. DNA of the CDR3: TGTGCCAGCAGTTGGGGCCACAACGAGCAGTACTTC. Protein sequence: CASSWGHNEQYF.

Concerning this clonotype itself: Being one base from a much bigger clone, this may be a read error. The J gene is TRBJ1-5, the V gene TRBV10-3, with D tentatively TRBD2 (6 bases). The J call may be in error: the DNA end matches TRBJ2-3 better. The CDR3 is 16 residues long. Looked up from germline, CDR1 is ENHRY and CDR2 is SYGVKD. CDR3 protein: CAISESPVEGNQPQYF. CDR3 sequence (DNA): TGTGCCATCAGTGAGTCTCCCGTGGAGGGCAATCAGCCCCAGTATTTT.

This clonotype was detected ten times or more. This chain links TRBV5-1 with TRBJ1-1, with 9 bases lining up with TRBD1. Trimming cost V 3 bases and J 5 bases; bases outside gene matches: 2. Germline loops: CDR1 SGHRS, CDR2 YFSETQ. The CDR3 consists of 13 residues. This CDR3 is CASSSGQGTEAFF. The DNA of the CDR3 is TGCGCCAGCAGCTCGGGACAGGGAACTGAAGCTTTCTTT.

The V and J genes are TRBV7-9 and TRBJ2-7, with TRBD1 as a possible D gene (6 bases). The V end lost 5 bases, the J end lost 1 base, and 9 bases lay between the germline ends. The CDR3 contains 13 residues. CDR1 and CDR2 (germline): SEHNR, FQNEAQ (reference sequence). The CDR3 DNA is TGTGCCAGCAGCGATGGACAGTCCTACGAGCAGTACTTC. Its protein is CASSDGQSYEQYF.

This clonotype was seen more than once but under ten times. The chain couples TRBV10-2 to TRBJ1-2, with TRBD1 identical over 8 bases. The CDR3 covers 14 residues. V shed 6 bases and J 0 bases; nucleotides not matched to a gene: 3. Looked up from germline, CDR1 is WSHSY and CDR2 is SAAADI. CDR3 region: CASSEQGANYGYTF. The CDR3 region has the DNA TGCGCCAGCAGCGAACAGGGGGCTAACTATGGCTACACCTTC.

The sample holds many counts of this clonotype. The rearrangement uses TRBV28 and TRBJ1-1, with 11 bases fitting TRBD1. Trimming took 5 bases from V and 5 from J; bases not matched to a gene: 13. This CDR3 is built from 17 residues. Germline-derived CDR1 and CDR2 are MDHEN and SYDVKM. The CDR3 loop is CASSLPGTGGWETEAFF. The CDR3 DNA reads as TGTGCCAGCAGTCTACCAGGGACAGGGGGTTGGGAAACTGAAGCTTTCTTT.

This clonotype was counted at least ten times. As DNA, the CDR3 is TGCGCCAGCAGCTTGGAAATGTTCTATGGCTACACCTTC. Residues: CASSLEMFYGYTF. The V call is TRBV5-1, the J call TRBJ1-2; D not resolved. Germline CDR1 reads SGHRS; CDR2 reads YFSETQ. The CDR3 covers 13 residues. Trimming stripped 0 bases from V and 4 bases from J, with 7 bases between. Drawing the rest from reference TRBV5-1 and TRBJ1-2, the complete variable domain is KAGVTQTPRYLIKTRGQQVTLSCSPISGHRSVSWYQQTPGQGLQFLFEYFSETQRNKGNFPGRFSGRQFSNSRSEMNVSTLELGDSALYLCASSLEMFYGYTFGSGTRLTVV.

The CDR3 coding sequence is TGTGCCAGCAGCGAGGGGACGTCTTTGAACACTGAAGCTTTCTTT. This gives the protein CASSEGTSLNTEAFF. The chain employs TRBV9 and TRBJ1-1; possible D gene TRBD1, 5 bases. Germline V gives CDR1 SGDLS, CDR2 YYNGEE. Trimming shortened V by 3 bases and J by 0 bases, and 12 bases separated the two germline ends. The CDR3 runs to 15 residues.

In its sample, this clonotype was seen many times. J is TRBJ1-5 and V is TRBV5-5; D gene unclear. Germline V CDR1 and CDR2: SGHKS, YYEKEE (reference sequence). The V and J ends lost 4 bases and 5 bases respectively, with 19 bases between them. CDR3 length: 16 residues. CDR3 sequence (DNA): TGTGCCAGCAGCCGAGTGTCACGGGAGTTTTATCAGCCCCAGCATTTT. It codes for CASSRVSREFYQPQHF.

This clonotype was detected ten times or more. The chain couples TRBV5-1 to TRBJ2-1; TRBD1 might be the D (6 bases). The germline gives CDR1 SGHRS, CDR2 YFSETQ. The CDR3 consists of 16 residues. V was trimmed by 4 bases and J by 6 bases, leaving 20 bases between them. CDR3 protein: CASSPDTGRLGNEQFF. The CDR3 DNA follows: TGCGCCAGCAGCCCCGATACAGGGAGACTGGGCAATGAGCAGTTCTTC.

This clonotype came up many times. The genes are TRBV12-3 or TRBV12-4 and TRBJ2-1; 7 bases fit TRBD1. Losses at the gene ends were 2 bases for V and 9 bases for J; bases not matched to a gene: 16. The CDR3 consists of 17 residues. CDR3 nucleotide sequence: TGTGCCAGCAGTTTACCCGCCGGGGACAGAGACAAGAGTGAGCAGTTCTTC. This codes for CASSLPAGDRDKSEQFF.

This clonotype was seen ten or more times. V is TRBV12-3 or TRBV12-4 and J is TRBJ2-3; 9 nucleotides match TRBD2. The CDR3 has 14 residues. V was pared by 2 bases and J by 6 bases, with 3 bases of the junction left unmatched. The CDR3 spells CASSLSSGVDTQYF. The DNA of the CDR3 is TGTGCCAGCAGTTTATCTAGCGGGGTGGATACGCAGTATTTT.

At least ten counts were recorded for this clonotype. This sequence joins TRBV25-1 and TRBJ1-4, with D unclear. Looked up from germline, CDR1 is MGHDK and CDR2 is SYGVNS. V dropped 2 bases and J dropped 4 bases, with 11 bases sitting between them. The CDR3 runs 15 residues. The CDR3 here is CASSESPSLNEKLFF. DNA of the CDR3: TGTGCCAGCAGTGAAAGCCCGAGCCTTAATGAAAAACTGTTTTTT.

In its sample, this clonotype was seen a few times. V is TRBV2 and J is TRBJ2-3; D is undetermined. This CDR3 is 14 amino acids long. V lost 8 bases and J 5 bases, leaving 17 bases between the germline ends. Per germline, CDR1 SNHLY and CDR2 FYNNEI. In DNA, the CDR3 is TGTGCCAGCCGCGTTGGAGTAGGGTTAGATACGCAGTATTTT. Protein sequence: CASRVGVGLDTQYF.

This clonotype was seen ten or more times. The V and J genes are TRBV28 and TRBJ1-2, with D unclear. The CDR3 is made up of 14 amino acids. V was pared by 3 bases and J by 5 bases, with 13 bases between. Per germline, CDR1 MDHEN and CDR2 SYDVKM. DNA for the CDR3: TGTGCCAGCAGTTTCGATGGGGAACGGTATGGCTACACCTTC. This codes for CASSFDGERYGYTF.

At least ten counts were recorded for this clonotype. The chain is built from TRBV14 and TRBJ2-7, with D possibly matching TRBD2 (5 bases). The CDR3 has 16 residues. Trimming shortened V by 0 bases and J by 0 bases, and 12 bases separated the two germline ends. The germline CDR1 and CDR2 sequences are SGHDN and FVKESK. The DNA for the CDR3 is TGTGCCAGCAGCCAAGAAGCCGGGGTTTTCTCCTACGAGCAGTACTTC. Its translation: CASSQEAGVFSYEQYF. Complete variable domain (other parts from reference TRBV14 and TRBJ2-7): EAGVTQFPSHSVIEKGQTVTLRCDPISGHDNLYWYRRVMGKEIKFLLHFVKESKQDESGMPNNRFLAERTGGTYSTLKVQPAELEDSGVYFCASSQEAGVFSYEQYFGPGTRLTVT.

In this sample, this clonotype turned up a few times. This chain links TRBV7-2 with TRBJ1-6; a weak D match, TRBD1 (6 bases). Trimming removed 1 base from V and 2 bases from J, with 9 bases in between. Germline CDR1 is SGHTA and CDR2 is FQGNSA. CDR3 length: 16 residues. Here the CDR3 DNA reads TGTGCCAGCAGCTTAGAGGGGGGGGCCTATAATTCACCCCTCCACTTT. This gives the protein CASSLEGGAYNSPLHF.

The table lists this clonotype with many counts. V gene TRBV28 combines with J gene TRBJ2-4; D is possibly TRBD2 (5 bases). The germline V gene has CDR1 MDHEN and CDR2 SYDVKM. Between the trimmed V and J ends, which lost 6 bases and 1 base, there was a span of 10 bases. The CDR3 contains 14 residues. The DNA for the CDR3 is TGTGCCAGCAGGAGTCGAGGGGCCAAAAACATTCAGTACTTC. As protein: CASRSRGAKNIQYF.